This paragraph covers one T cell receptor (beta chain) sequence. Its antigen is undetermined. The assay was immunoSEQ multiplex PCR, and TCRdb's table has in-frame clones only and misses some. The top ten clones hold about 12% of a sample with some 70,000 clones, 84% of them seen once. This entry is derived from a study of a mutant IDH1 vaccine in newly diagnosed glioma. Time point: week 35, safety follow-up. Mutant IDH1 20-mer peptide, at 300 ug, made up each vaccine dose, with topical imiquimod. The CDR3 contains 15 residues. Trimming removed 8 bases from V and 8 bases from J; junction bases left unmatched: 13. Germline values: CDR1 SNHLY, CDR2 FYNNEI.

This rearrangement joins TRBV2 to TRBJ1-1; TRBD1 aligns across 11 bases. The receptor was derived from a man younger than 35 with glioma. The input for sequencing was PBMCs, taken from a glioma patient whose treatment included an IDH1 peptide vaccine. CDR3 amino acids: CASRHHSGQGAEAFF. CDR3 bases: TGTGCCAGCCGACACCATTCTGGACAGGGGGCCGAAGCTTTCTTT.